A single sample gave rise to the 19 T cell receptor beta chains below, sequenced in a study of blood T cells in healthy people across ages. Through a sample-barcoded 5' primer and a J-beta primer mix, a second PCR was run for about 7 to 12 cycles. TCRdb used MiXCR to reprocess the 5' RACE reads, holding one entry per CDR3 protein. Of about 970,000 distinct CDR3 sequences listed, 45% to 60% are singletons. Sequencing was done on a sample of blood. All receptors come from a woman in her sixties or seventies in good health.

This clonotype was seen at least ten times. CDR3 in amino acids: CASSSGTGVYGYTF. CDR3 nucleotide sequence: TGTGCCAGCAGTTCGGGGACAGGGGTTTACGGCTACACCTTC. The J gene is TRBJ1-2, the V gene TRBV28, with 10 bases identical to TRBD1. There are 14 residues in the CDR3. The J segment lost 8 bases and the V segment lost 4 bases, leaving 7 bases of the junction unmatched. Germline V gene data show CDR1 as MDHEN and CDR2 as SYDVKM.

The chain has TRBV24-1 and TRBJ2-7; D is ambiguous. CDR3 length equals 13 residues. The germline V gene has CDR1 KGHDR and CDR2 SFDVKD. CDR3 DNA sequence: TGTCCCAGACTTCGCCCACCAACCTACGAGCAGTACTTC. Translating gives CPRLRPPTYEQYF.

This rearrangement joins TRBV28 to TRBJ1-2; the D is unclear. With 2 bases removed from V and 8 bases from J, the gap between germline ends came to 9 bases. Germline V CDR1 and CDR2: MDHEN, SYDVKM. CDR3 size: 12 residues. The CDR3 nucleotides read TGTGCCAGCAGTTTAACCGGGATGGGCTACACCTTC. It codes for CASSLTGMGYTF.

This sequence joins TRBV20-1 and TRBJ1-5; a possible D gene is TRBD1 (5 bases). The CDR3 extends over 15 amino acids. The germline V gene has CDR1 DFQATT and CDR2 SNEGSKA (reference sequence). Trimming shortened V by 2 bases and J by 3 bases, and 14 bases separated the two germline ends. Here the CDR3 reads CSARPSLGDNQPQHF. The CDR3, as DNA: TGCAGTGCTAGACCATCTTTAGGGGACAATCAGCCCCAGCATTTT.

This chain uses TRBV14 with TRBJ1-1, with D unresolved. CDR1 and CDR2 from the germline V gene are SGHDN and FVKESK. The CDR3 is 14 residues long. Trimming took off 4 bases at V and 11 bases at J, with 20 bases between the two ends. DNA for the CDR3: TGTGCCAGCAGCCCCCCTCGGGCAGCGGTGGGGGCTTTCTTT. Amino acid sequence: CASSPPRAAVGAFF. Complete variable domain (other parts from reference TRBV14 and TRBJ1-1): EAGVTQFPSHSVIEKGQTVTLRCDPISGHDNLYWYRRVMGKEIKFLLHFVKESKQDESGMPNNRFLAERTGGTYSTLKVQPAELEDSGVYFCASSPPRAAVGAFFGQGTRLTVV.

V gene TRBV7-9 combines with J gene TRBJ2-6; D gene unclear. The ends were cut back, 7 bases at V and 0 bases at J, with 10 bases in the middle. Germline V gene sequence: CDR1 SEHNR, CDR2 FQNEAQ (reference sequence). CDR3 length: 15 residues. CDR3 in DNA: TGTGCCAGCACCTTGGAAACCTCTGGGGCCAACGTCCTGACTTTC. It encodes CASTLETSGANVLTF. Variable domain in full (rest from reference TRBV7-9 and TRBJ2-6): DTGVSQNPRHKITKRGQNVTFRCDPISEHNRLYWYRQTLGQGPEFLTYFQNEAQLEKSRLLSDRFSAERPKGSFSTLEIQRTEQGDSAMYLCASTLETSGANVLTFGAGSRLTVL.

The chain combines TRBV11-3 with TRBJ1-4; D unresolved. The ends were cut back, 0 bases at V and 8 bases at J, with 7 bases in the middle. This CDR3 is 13 amino acids long. Germline CDR1 SGHNT, CDR2 YENEEA. The CDR3, as DNA: TGTGCCAGCAGCTTAGATCGGGAGGAAAAACTGTTTTTT. Protein sequence: CASSLDREEKLFF.

This chain joins TRBV6-2 or TRBV6-3 and TRBJ2-2, with a possible D match to TRBD2 (6 bases). Germline assignment: CDR1 MNHEY and CDR2 SVGEGT. V gave up 4 bases and J gave up 7 bases, with 7 bases separating them. The CDR3 covers 12 residues. CDR3 DNA sequence: TGTGCCAGCAGTTGGAGGGGCGGGGAGCTGTTTTTT. It encodes CASSWRGGELFF.

V is TRBV10-3 and J is TRBJ2-7; tentatively, D is TRBD2 (6 bases). The V end lost 3 bases, the J end lost 3 bases, and 18 bases lay between the germline ends. The CDR3 runs to 16 residues. Germline lookup yields CDR1 ENHRY and CDR2 SYGVKD. This chain's CDR3 is CAISDSVGAGLYEQYF. The CDR3 DNA is TGTGCCATCAGTGATTCGGTAGGAGCGGGTCTCTACGAGCAGTACTTC.

As regards this clonotype: At one end the junction does not follow the germline gene, possibly because of a read error. The rearrangement uses TRBV20-1 and TRBJ2-4, with D possibly called TRBD1 or TRBD2 (6 bases each). The J call may not be correct, given that the DNA end is closer to TRBJ2-7. Per germline, CDR1 DFQATT and CDR2 SNEGSKA (reference sequence). This CDR3 is built from 13 residues. The CDR3: CSPREGGPYEQYF. CDR3 DNA: TGCAGTCCTAGAGAGGGGGGCCCCTACGAGCAGTACTTC.

The rearrangement joins TRBV27 to TRBJ1-2; D uncertain. The V end was cut by 4 bases, the J end by 10 bases, with 10 bases between. Per germline, CDR1 MNHEY and CDR2 SMNVEV (reference sequence). The CDR3 runs 11 residues. CDR3 in amino acids: CASSWVSDYTF. In nucleotides, the CDR3 is TGTGCCAGCAGTTGGGTGTCAGACTACACCTTC.

This clonotype showed up just a few times. V and J are TRBV21-1 and TRBJ2-3. TRBV21-1 is listed as a pseudogene. CDR3 size: 15 residues. The CDR3 DNA reads as TGTGCCAGCAGCCCCGAGGCGGTTTTCACAGATACGCAGTATTTT. Translation gives CASSPEAVFTDTQYF.

V is TRBV6-6 and J is TRBJ1-5; weak D call: TRBD1 (5 bases). From germline, CDR1 is MNHNY and CDR2 SVGAGI (reference sequence). The CDR3 extends over 14 amino acids. Trimming took 7 bases from V and 5 from J, leaving 15 bases between them. The CDR3 coding sequence is TGTGCCAGCACGTCCAGGGACCCCTATCAGCCCCAGCATTTT. Protein: CASTSRDPYQPQHF.

V and J are TRBV12-3 or TRBV12-4 and TRBJ2-6; D not certain. The CDR3 extends over 16 amino acids. V lost 5 bases and J lost 2, with 13 bases in between. The CDR3 is CASSADRAPGANVLTF. CDR3 in DNA: TGTGCCAGCAGTGCCGACCGCGCCCCTGGGGCCAACGTCCTGACTTTC.

The chain uses TRBV5-1 and TRBJ2-5; 8 bases are a match to TRBD1. CDR1 and CDR2 from the germline V gene are SGHRS and YFSETQ. V trimming: 0 bases; J trimming: 0 bases; junction bases outside the gene matches: 4. The length of the CDR3 is 16 residues. The CDR3 here is CASSLGDRGYQETQYF. In DNA, the CDR3 is TGCGCCAGCAGCTTGGGTGACAGGGGCTACCAAGAGACCCAGTACTTC.

The CDR3 loop reads CASSGPTNEQFF. The CDR3 DNA follows: TGTGCCAGCTCAGGACCAACCAATGAGCAGTTCTTC. The V call is TRBV18, the J call TRBJ2-1; no clear D. The CDR3 sequence is 12 residues long. CDR1 is KGHSH and CDR2 is LQKENI in the germline V gene. V dropped 5 bases and J dropped 6 bases, with 8 bases sitting between them.

This clonotype occurred a few times. The chain combines TRBV27 with TRBJ2-7; 10 nucleotides align to TRBD2. Germline V gives CDR1 MNHEY, CDR2 SMNVEV (reference sequence). This CDR3 comprises 15 residues. With 3 bases clipped from V and 5 bases from J, the junction kept 7 bases outside the gene matches. As DNA, the CDR3 is TGTGCCAGCAGTTTTACCGGGACTAGCGCCCACGAGCAGTACTTC. It codes for CASSFTGTSAHEQYF.

The chain combines TRBV4-2 with TRBJ2-3; 8 bases match TRBD2. This CDR3 region has 16 residues. Per germline, CDR1 LGHNA and CDR2 YNFKEQ. After removal of 4 bases from V and 2 bases from J, the junction contained 8 bases not matched to a gene. The CDR3 loop is CASSLLLAGTTDTQYF. The CDR3 DNA sequence: TGTGCCAGCAGCCTCCTCCTAGCGGGCACCACAGATACGCAGTATTTT.

There are many counts of this clonotype. J is TRBJ2-5 and V is TRBV20-1; the match to TRBD2 covers 11 bases. CDR1 and CDR2 from the germline V gene are DFQATT and SNEGSKA (reference sequence). The CDR3 contains 13 residues. With V trimmed by 6 bases and J by 4 bases, 4 bases remained unmatched. The CDR3 reads CSAPTSGTETQYF. CDR3 bases: TGCAGTGCCCCGACTAGCGGGACAGAGACCCAGTACTTC.